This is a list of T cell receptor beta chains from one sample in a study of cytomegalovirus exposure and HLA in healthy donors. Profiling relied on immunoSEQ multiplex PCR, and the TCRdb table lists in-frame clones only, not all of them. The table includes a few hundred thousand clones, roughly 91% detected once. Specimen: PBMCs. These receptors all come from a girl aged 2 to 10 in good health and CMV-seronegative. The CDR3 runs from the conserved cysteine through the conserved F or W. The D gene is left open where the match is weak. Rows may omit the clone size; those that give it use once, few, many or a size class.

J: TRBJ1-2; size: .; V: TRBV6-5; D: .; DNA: TGTGCCAGCAGTCAAGGCCCGGAGGGTGGCTACACCTTC; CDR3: CASSQGPEGGYTF
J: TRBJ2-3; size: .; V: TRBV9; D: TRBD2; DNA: TGTGCCAGCAGCGGATACTATGTCCCAGCGGGAGCTCCCACAGATACGCAGTATTTT; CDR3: CASSGYYVPAGAPTDTQYF
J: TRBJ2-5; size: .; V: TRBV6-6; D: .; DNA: TGTGCCAGCGGTACGGGAGAGACCCAGTACTTC; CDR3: CASGTGETQYF
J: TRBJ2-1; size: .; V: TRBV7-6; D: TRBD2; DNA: TGTGCCAGCAGTTTCGGAGGGGGGGGGCCTAGCGGGAATAACTACAATGAGCAGTTCTTC; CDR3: CASSFGGGGPSGNNYNEQFF
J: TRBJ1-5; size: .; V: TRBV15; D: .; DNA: TGTGCCACCAGCAGAGTCGGCGGCCAGCCCCAGCATTTT; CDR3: CATSRVGGQPQHF
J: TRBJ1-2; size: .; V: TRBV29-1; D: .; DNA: TGCAGCGTCACCGCACCCGAGGGTTTCGATAACTATGGCTACACCTTC; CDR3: CSVTAPEGFDNYGYTF
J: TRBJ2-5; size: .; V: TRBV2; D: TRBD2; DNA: TGTGCCAGCAGTGAGCGTAGCGGGGGGCGGGAGACCCAGTACTTC; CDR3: CASSERSGGRETQYF
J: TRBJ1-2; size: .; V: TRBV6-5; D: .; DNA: TGTGCCACCTTTCGAGGTGGCTACACCTTC; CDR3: CATFRGGYTF
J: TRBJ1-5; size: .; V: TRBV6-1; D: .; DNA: TGTGCCAGCAGTGATAAGGGCAGGGAGGGGCCCCAGCATTTT; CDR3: CASSDKGREGPQHF
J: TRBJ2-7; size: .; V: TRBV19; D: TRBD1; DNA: TGTGCCAGTAGGCCGGGACAGACAACCTACGAGCAGTACTTC; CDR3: CASRPGQTTYEQYF
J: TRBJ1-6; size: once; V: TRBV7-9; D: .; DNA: TGTGCCAGCAGCTACAGAAATTCACCCCTCCACTTT; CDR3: CASSYRNSPLHF
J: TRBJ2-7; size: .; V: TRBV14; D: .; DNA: TGTGCCAGCAGGATGGGAACAGGGCCCCCCTACGAGCAGTACTTC; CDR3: CASRMGTGPPYEQYF
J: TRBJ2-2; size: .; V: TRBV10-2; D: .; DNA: TGCGCCAGCAGTGATCCACGGGGGAAGTCAGGCCGGGTCGGCACCGGGGAGCTGTTTTTT; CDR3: CASSDPRGKSGRVGTGELFF
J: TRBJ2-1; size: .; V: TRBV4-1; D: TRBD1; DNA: TGCGCCAGCAGCCTACCCTTGACAGGGGACCCTTCCAATGAGCAGTTCTTC; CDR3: CASSLPLTGDPSNEQFF
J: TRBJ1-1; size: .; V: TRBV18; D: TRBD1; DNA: TGTGCCAGCTCCCCACCCACCGGACAGGGAGGAGCTGAAGCTTTCTTT; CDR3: CASSPPTGQGGAEAFF
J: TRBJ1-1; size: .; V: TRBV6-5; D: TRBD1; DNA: TGTGCCAGCAGTTCTGGACAGGGGGTGGGTGAAGCTTTCTTT; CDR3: CASSSGQGVGEAFF